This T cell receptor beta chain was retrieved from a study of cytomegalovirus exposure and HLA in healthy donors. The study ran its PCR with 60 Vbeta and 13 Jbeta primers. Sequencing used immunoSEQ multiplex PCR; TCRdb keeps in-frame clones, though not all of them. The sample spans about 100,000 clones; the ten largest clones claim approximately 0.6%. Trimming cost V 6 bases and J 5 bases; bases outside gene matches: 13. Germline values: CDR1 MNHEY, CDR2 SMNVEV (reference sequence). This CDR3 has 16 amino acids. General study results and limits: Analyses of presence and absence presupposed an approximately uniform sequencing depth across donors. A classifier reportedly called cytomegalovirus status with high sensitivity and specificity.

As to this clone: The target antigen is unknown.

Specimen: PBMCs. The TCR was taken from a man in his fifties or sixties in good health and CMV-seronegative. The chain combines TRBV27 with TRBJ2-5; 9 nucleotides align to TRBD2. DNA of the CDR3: TGTGCCAGCAGCGAACATCCAGCGGGGGGTTGGGAGACCCAGTACTTC. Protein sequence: CASSEHPAGGWETQYF.